This is a list of T cell receptor beta chains from one sample in a study of cytomegalovirus exposure and HLA in healthy donors. Assay: immunoSEQ multiplex PCR; the TCRdb copy retains only in-frame clones and omits some. This table has 150,000 to 200,000 clones, roughly 79% appearing once. Sequencing was carried out using PBMCs. Receptors originate from a man aged 35 to 55 in good health and CMV-seronegative. The CDR3 runs from the conserved cysteine through the conserved F or W. Each record gives: V gene, J gene, clone size, D gene, CDR3 length, CDR3 DNA, CDR3 protein. D genes are given only for firm matches. For some rows the clone size is stated as once, few or many, or as a class when expanded; others skip it.

V: TRBV4-1; J: TRBJ1-6; size: few; D: .; length: 15; DNA: TGCGCCAGCAGCCATCCCACCGGGAGGGATTCACCCCTCCACTTT; CDR3: CASSHPTGRDSPLHF
V: TRBV7-3; J: TRBJ2-3; size: .; D: TRBD1; length: 14; DNA: TGTGCCAGCAGCCCGGACAGGGAGACAGATACGCAGTATTTT; CDR3: CASSPDRETDTQYF
V: TRBV30; J: TRBJ2-5; size: once; D: TRBD1; length: 12; DNA: TGTGCCTGGTCAGGGGGCGCGGAGACCCAGTACTTC; CDR3: CAWSGGAETQYF
V: TRBV10-1; J: TRBJ2-7; size: .; D: .; length: 11; DNA: TGCGCCACCCCGGGTGGGAGGGAGCAGTACTTC; CDR3: CATPGGREQYF
V: TRBV9; J: TRBJ2-2; size: .; D: .; length: 17; DNA: TGTGCCAGCAGCGTACCCGCTTCGACAGACTGGACCGGGGAGCTGTTTTTT; CDR3: CASSVPASTDWTGELFF
V: TRBV9; J: TRBJ2-7; size: few; D: TRBD2; length: 13; DNA: TGTGCCAGCAGCCCCGGGGGAGGGCCCGAGCAGTACTTC; CDR3: CASSPGGGPEQYF
V: TRBV7-6; J: TRBJ2-1; size: .; D: TRBD2; length: 16; DNA: TGTGCCAGCAGCCCGGAAGTAGCGGGAAGGTACAATGAGCAGTTCTTC; CDR3: CASSPEVAGRYNEQFF
V: TRBV10-1; J: TRBJ2-2; size: .; D: .; length: 14; DNA: TGCGCCAGCAGTCCGGACAGAAACACCGGGGAGCTGTTTTTT; CDR3: CASSPDRNTGELFF
V: TRBV10-3; J: TRBJ2-3; size: .; D: TRBD2; length: 14; DNA: TGTGCCATCACTAGCGGCCTAACCGGGGATACGCAGTATTTT; CDR3: CAITSGLTGDTQYF
V: TRBV27; J: TRBJ2-7; size: once; D: .; length: 14; DNA: TGTGCCAGCAGTTCCCTTAGCGGTACCTACGAGCAGTACTTC; CDR3: CASSSLSGTYEQYF
V: TRBV6-1; J: TRBJ2-2; size: .; D: TRBD1; length: 13; DNA: TGTGCCAGCACGCAGGGGGCTCACGGGGAGCTGTTTTTT; CDR3: CASTQGAHGELFF
V: TRBV30; J: TRBJ2-1; size: .; D: TRBD2; length: 12; DNA: TGTGCCGGCGGGACTAAGGGCCATGAGCAGTTCTTC; CDR3: CAGGTKGHEQFF
V: TRBV7-8; J: TRBJ2-5; size: once; D: .; length: 15; DNA: TGTGCCAGCAGCTTAGGAGTGGGCGCACAAGAGACCCAGTACTTC; CDR3: CASSLGVGAQETQYF
V: TRBV13; J: TRBJ1-3; size: .; D: .; length: 16; DNA: TGTGCCAGCAGCCCCAGGGGTCTTAGCGCTGGAAACACCATATATTTT; CDR3: CASSPRGLSAGNTIYF
V: TRBV15; J: TRBJ2-7; size: .; D: TRBD1; length: 15; DNA: TGTGCCACCAGCAGCCCCGGGACAGGGGACTACGAGCAGTACTTC; CDR3: CATSSPGTGDYEQYF
V: TRBV9; J: TRBJ1-1; size: .; D: .; length: 15; DNA: TGTGCCAGCAGCGTAGGTGGAGATGCGGGCACTGAAGCTTTCTTT; CDR3: CASSVGGDAGTEAFF
V: TRBV5-6; J: TRBJ1-3; size: .; D: .; length: 14; DNA: TGTGCCAGCAGCCACCCGGTCCCCGGAAACACCATATATTTT; CDR3: CASSHPVPGNTIYF
V: TRBV14; J: TRBJ1-2; size: .; D: .; length: 14; DNA: TGTGCCAGCAGCCACTCAAGAGCTAACTATGGCTACACCTTC; CDR3: CASSHSRANYGYTF
V: TRBV19; J: TRBJ2-1; size: few; D: .; length: 14; DNA: TGTGCCAGTAGTATAGCGAACACCTACAATGAGCAGTTCTTC; CDR3: CASSIANTYNEQFF
V: TRBV5-1; J: TRBJ2-2; size: .; D: .; length: 14; DNA: TGCGCCAGCGGGAGGCAGGCCAACACCGGGGAGCTGTTTTTT; CDR3: CASGRQANTGELFF
V: TRBV12-5; J: TRBJ2-2; size: .; D: TRBD2; length: 17; DNA: TGTGCTAGTGGTCAGACGACTAGCGGGAGAAACACCGGGGAGCTGTTTTTT; CDR3: CASGQTTSGRNTGELFF
V: TRBV19; J: TRBJ2-4; size: .; D: TRBD1; length: 15; DNA: TGTGCCAGTACCCCGACAGGGCTTATGAAAAACAGTCAGTACTTC; CDR3: CASTPTGLMKNSQYF
V: TRBV28; J: TRBJ2-7; size: .; D: TRBD1; length: 14; DNA: TGTGCCAGCAAGTGGGCGGGACAGGCTTACGAGCAGTACTTC; CDR3: CASKWAGQAYEQYF
V: TRBV10-3; J: TRBJ2-3; size: .; D: TRBD2; length: 15; DNA: TGTGCCATCAGTGGGACTAGCGGGATCACAGATACGCAGTATTTT; CDR3: CAISGTSGITDTQYF
V: TRBV7-9; J: TRBJ2-7; size: once; D: TRBD1; length: 16; DNA: TGTGCCAGCAGCTTTCAGGGACAGGGTATGGGGTACGAGCAGTACTTC; CDR3: CASSFQGQGMGYEQYF
V: TRBV27; J: TRBJ2-7; size: .; D: .; length: 16; DNA: TGTGCCAACAGTCCCCTTATTACAGGGTCGGGCAGCGAGCAGTACTTC; CDR3: CANSPLITGSGSEQYF
V: TRBV10-3; J: TRBJ2-5; size: .; D: .; length: 15; DNA: TGTGCCATCAGTCACGGACGGACAGTCTCGGAGACCCAGTACTTC; CDR3: CAISHGRTVSETQYF
V: TRBV27; J: TRBJ2-6; size: few; D: .; length: 16; DNA: TGTGCCAGCAGTCCACTAAGCACCTCTGGGGCCAACGGCCTGACTTTC; CDR3: CASSPLSTSGANGLTF
V: TRBV5-5; J: TRBJ2-3; size: .; D: .; length: 16; DNA: TGTGCCAGCAGCTTGGGATCAGGCAGGGGGGAAGATACGCAGTATTTT; CDR3: CASSLGSGRGEDTQYF
V: TRBV7-2; J: TRBJ1-5; size: .; D: TRBD1; length: 16; DNA: TGTGCCAGCAGCTCCCTACAGGGGTCGGGCAATCAGCCCCAGCATTTT; CDR3: CASSSLQGSGNQPQHF
V: TRBV9; J: TRBJ1-1; size: .; D: .; length: 14; DNA: TGTGCCAGCAGCGAAGGGAGGGTGAACACTGAAGCTTTCTTT; CDR3: CASSEGRVNTEAFF
V: TRBV28; J: TRBJ1-1; size: few; D: TRBD1; length: 15; DNA: TGTGCCAGCAGTTGGACAGGGGTCGTCAACACTGAAGCTTTCTTT; CDR3: CASSWTGVVNTEAFF
V: TRBV7-8; J: TRBJ1-4; size: .; D: TRBD1; length: 17; DNA: TGTGCCAGCAGCTTAAGGGCCGACAGGGCAACTAATGAAAAACTGTTTTTT; CDR3: CASSLRADRATNEKLFF
V: TRBV7-8; J: TRBJ1-1; size: .; D: .; length: 14; DNA: TGTGCCAGCAGCTTAACTACAGGGAACACTGAAGCTTTCTTT; CDR3: CASSLTTGNTEAFF
V: TRBV28; J: TRBJ2-6; size: .; D: .; length: 15; DNA: TGTGCCAGCACCCCGGGAGCCACTGGGGCCAACGGCCTGACTTTC; CDR3: CASTPGATGANGLTF
V: TRBV9; J: TRBJ2-1; size: .; D: TRBD2; length: 16; DNA: TGTGCCAGCAGCCTGACTGGACTAGCGGTAAACAATGAGCAGTTCTTC; CDR3: CASSLTGLAVNNEQFF
V: TRBV9; J: TRBJ2-2; size: .; D: TRBD2; length: 17; DNA: TGTGCCAGCAGCGTAACCCAGCGGGGGACGAACACCGGGGAGCTGTTTTTT; CDR3: CASSVTQRGTNTGELFF
V: TRBV25-1; J: TRBJ1-6; size: .; D: .; length: 13; DNA: TGTGCCAGCAGTGCACTTAACGTGTCACCCCTCCACTTT; CDR3: CASSALNVSPLHF
V: TRBV7-3; J: TRBJ2-3; size: .; D: TRBD2; length: 12; DNA: TGTGCCAGCAGTCGAGGACTAGCAACGCAGTATTTT; CDR3: CASSRGLATQYF
V: TRBV5-1; J: TRBJ2-7; size: .; D: .; length: 15; DNA: TGCGCCAGCAGCTCTGGGGGGGCACTGACCTACGAGCAGTACTTC; CDR3: CASSSGGALTYEQYF
V: TRBV18; J: TRBJ1-1; size: .; D: TRBD1; length: 14; DNA: TGTGCCAGCTCCCCGGACAGGACCTACACTGAAGCTTTCTTT; CDR3: CASSPDRTYTEAFF
V: TRBV2; J: TRBJ2-2; size: .; D: TRBD1; length: 16; DNA: TGTGCCAGCAGTCCCACAGGGGGCGCGTACACCGGGGAGCTGTTTTTT; CDR3: CASSPTGGAYTGELFF
V: TRBV7-3; J: TRBJ2-1; size: .; D: TRBD2; length: 15; DNA: TGTGCCAGCAGCCGCAGCGGGAGGAATGTCAATGAGCAGTTCTTC; CDR3: CASSRSGRNVNEQFF
V: TRBV7-3; J: TRBJ2-2; size: .; D: TRBD2; length: 17; DNA: TGTGCCAGCAGCCCCGGAAGTGCACTAGCGGGAGCCGGGGAGCTGTTTTTT; CDR3: CASSPGSALAGAGELFF
V: TRBV9; J: TRBJ1-6; size: .; D: .; length: 16; DNA: TGTGCCAGCAGCGTAGAAGGGGACACCAATAATTCACCCCTCCACTTT; CDR3: CASSVEGDTNNSPLHF
V: TRBV2; J: TRBJ2-2; size: .; D: .; length: 14; DNA: TGTGCCAGTCGGTGGGGGGGGCCGGTCGGGGAGCTGTTTTTT; CDR3: CASRWGGPVGELFF
V: TRBV29-1; J: TRBJ2-1; size: .; D: TRBD2; length: 19; DNA: TGCAGCACCGCCGGCCGGACTAGCGGGAAGAAGGTCGTGAACAATGAGCAGTTCTTC; CDR3: CSTAGRTSGKKVVNNEQFF
V: TRBV28; J: TRBJ1-2; size: once; D: .; length: 15; DNA: TGTGCCAGCAGTTTATACAGCCGGACAGTTTATGGCTACACCTTC; CDR3: CASSLYSRTVYGYTF
V: TRBV6-5; J: TRBJ1-2; size: .; D: TRBD1; length: 13; DNA: TGTGCCAGCAGGTCACAGGGGGCGCTGGGCTACACCTTC; CDR3: CASRSQGALGYTF
V: TRBV28; J: TRBJ2-1; size: .; D: .; length: 15; DNA: TGTGCCAGCAGTTTTCGAACAGGGAATTACAATGAGCAGTTCTTC; CDR3: CASSFRTGNYNEQFF
V: TRBV7-3; J: TRBJ2-1; size: many; D: .; length: 15; DNA: TGTGCCAGCAGTCAACTTAACCTTCTAGCTGGTGAGCAGTTCTTC; CDR3: CASSQLNLLAGEQFF
V: TRBV29-1; J: TRBJ2-3; size: .; D: TRBD2; length: 14; DNA: TGCAGCGTTGATACTAGCGGAATCACAGATACGCAGTATTTT; CDR3: CSVDTSGITDTQYF
V: TRBV18; J: TRBJ1-1; size: once; D: .; length: 14; DNA: TGTGCCAGCTCACGTGAGTGGGGAGGCACTGAAGCTTTCTTT; CDR3: CASSREWGGTEAFF
V: TRBV5-1; J: TRBJ2-1; size: .; D: .; length: 13; DNA: TGCGCCAGCAGTTGGGCCTCACGAAATGAGCAGTTCTTC; CDR3: CASSWASRNEQFF
V: TRBV10-2; J: TRBJ2-1; size: .; D: .; length: 13; DNA: TGCGCCAGCAGTGATAACTTACGGGGGAAGCAGTTCTTC; CDR3: CASSDNLRGKQFF
V: TRBV27; J: TRBJ2-3; size: .; D: TRBD2; length: 15; DNA: TGTGCCAGCAGCCCGACTAGCGGGAGCGCAGATACGCAGTATTTT; CDR3: CASSPTSGSADTQYF
V: TRBV7-9; J: TRBJ2-2; size: .; D: TRBD2; length: 15; DNA: TGTGCCATCAGCCCCCTAGCGGCGAACACCGGGGAGCTGTTTTTT; CDR3: CAISPLAANTGELFF
V: TRBV6-1; J: TRBJ2-6; size: .; D: .; length: 12; DNA: TGTGCCAGCTCGGTAGGGGCCAACGTCCTGACTTTC; CDR3: CASSVGANVLTF
V: TRBV2; J: TRBJ1-1; size: .; D: .; length: 16; DNA: TGTGCCAGCAGTGCAGGGCAGCTCAATACGTACACTGAAGCTTTCTTT; CDR3: CASSAGQLNTYTEAFF